Following are 9 T cell receptor beta chains from one sample sequenced in a study of cytomegalovirus exposure and HLA in healthy donors. PCR involved 60 Vbeta and 13 Jbeta primers. The data were produced by immunoSEQ multiplex PCR, yet TCRdb's version contains in-frame clones alone and is incomplete. The data hold 120,000 or so clones, with 78% observed a single time. The sequenced sample was PBMCs. These receptors were collected from a young man in good health and CMV-seropositive.

DNA for the CDR3: TGTGCCAGCAGCGCCCGACAGGGTCGAAGGTCCGAGCAGTACTTC. It specifies CASSARQGRRSEQYF. This chain links TRBV7-9 with TRBJ2-7, with TRBD1 identical over 7 bases. The V gene end was trimmed by 5 bases and the J gene end by 6 bases; junction bases not matched to a gene: 13. Germline values: CDR1 SEHNR, CDR2 FQNEAQ (reference sequence). The CDR3 consists of 15 residues.

V usage is TRBV6-5 and J usage is TRBJ2-7; D unresolved. Germline CDR1 and CDR2: MNHEY and SVGAGI. V was cut by 5 bases and J by 3 bases, with 11 bases left in between. The CDR3 covers 13 residues. The CDR3 region has the DNA TGTGCCAGCAGTAACCCCGCGAGCTACGAGCAGTACTTC. Translated: CASSNPASYEQYF.

The CDR3 region is CASSPGTSSSYEQYF. DNA of the CDR3: TGCGCCAGCAGCCCAGGGACATCCAGTTCCTACGAGCAGTACTTC. This chain connects TRBV4-1 to TRBJ2-7, with D possibly TRBD1 on 6 matching bases. Trimming removed 4 bases from V and 1 base from J, with 14 bases in between. The CDR3 is made up of 15 amino acids. Germline V gene sequence: CDR1 MGHRA, CDR2 YSYEKL.

In DNA form, the CDR3 reads TGTGCCAGCAGGCGTGGGGGCCCGAACACCGGGGAGCTGTTTTTT. It codes for CASRRGGPNTGELFF. The chain joins TRBV5-8 to TRBJ2-2, with TRBD1 as a possible D gene (6 bases). Germline-derived CDR1 and CDR2 are SGHTS and YDEGEE. This CDR3 spans 15 amino acids. The V end was cut by 5 bases, the J end by 0 bases, with 11 bases between.

This chain links TRBV19 with TRBJ1-5; D gene uncertain. This CDR3 contains 13 residues. Trimming cost V 4 bases and J 3 bases, with 7 bases left between them. Germline V gene sequence: CDR1 LNHDA, CDR2 SQIVND (reference sequence). CDR3 sequence reads: CASSKEYNQPQHF. The CDR3 bases are TGTGCCAGTAGTAAGGAGTACAATCAGCCCCAGCATTTT.

The chain employs TRBV28 and TRBJ2-2; tentative D call: TRBD2 (5 bases). V lost 8 bases and J lost 3, with 16 bases in between. CDR1 is MDHEN, CDR2 SYDVKM, per germline. The CDR3 extends over 15 amino acids. CDR3 DNA sequence: TGTGCCAGCGGTCTTTCTAGCTCGGACACCGGGGAGCTGTTTTTT. Encoded protein: CASGLSSSDTGELFF.

The chain employs TRBV6-1 and TRBJ2-7, with TRBD2 matching 13 bases. Germline CDR1 and CDR2: MNHNS and SASEGT. V lost 6 bases to trimming and J lost 5 bases; unmatched junction nucleotides: 1. The CDR3 totals 13 residues. This CDR3 is CASRTSGRDEQYF. The CDR3 nucleotides read TGTGCCAGCAGAACTAGCGGGAGGGACGAGCAGTACTTC.

The chain couples TRBV11-2 to TRBJ2-7, with D maybe TRBD1 (5 bases). Germline values: CDR1 SGHAT, CDR2 FQNNGV. This CDR3 contains 16 residues. Between the trimmed V and J ends, which lost 0 bases and 6 bases, there was a span of 18 bases. CDR3 DNA sequence: TGTGCCAGCAGCTTAGATCCCACAGGCTTTCGGAGCGAGCAGTACTTC. Translated, it gives CASSLDPTGFRSEQYF.

V usage is TRBV6-5 and J usage is TRBJ2-1; TRBD2 matches 7 bases. The CDR3 loop spans 14 amino acids. The V gene's germline CDR1 is MNHEY and CDR2 SVGAGI. The V and J ends lost 2 bases and 5 bases, in that order; junction bases with no gene match: 3. The CDR3 sequence: CASSYVAGDNEQFF. The CDR3 DNA is TGTGCCAGCAGTTACGTGGCGGGAGACAATGAGCAGTTCTTC.